This passage covers 22 T cell receptor beta chains from one sample sequenced in a study of sequential checkpoint blockade in melanoma. Assay used: immunoSEQ multiplex PCR; TCRdb lists only in-frame clones, some missing. This sample has approximately 19,000 clones; approximately 26% occur once, and the top ten carry 7.2%. Treatment given: randomized to nivolumab then ipilimumab (arm A) or the reverse (arm B). The sample consisted of tumor tissue (inferred from file names), taken from a patient given nivolumab and ipilimumab in sequence. Source of these receptors: a human donor with melanoma.

V is TRBV18 and J is TRBJ1-5, with 9 bases identical to TRBD1. The germline gives CDR1 KGHSH, CDR2 LQKENI. The ends lost 6 bases at V and 2 bases at J; junction bases unmatched: 2. There are 14 residues in the CDR3. The CDR3 sequence is CASSGQGGNQPQHF. Written as DNA, the CDR3 is TGTGCCAGCTCGGGACAGGGCGGCAATCAGCCCCAGCATTTT.

This clone was seen only a few times. The chain is built from TRBV9 and TRBJ1-3, with a weak D call TRBD1 (6 bases). CDR1 and CDR2 (germline): SGDLS, YYNGEE. Trimming pared 0 bases from V and 4 bases from J, leaving 20 bases between. The CDR3 has 18 residues. The CDR3, as DNA: TGTGCCAGCAGCGTAGACGTCGGTGGGGGGACAACAGGAAACACCATATATTTT. Its translation: CASSVDVGGGTTGNTIYF.

This clone was seen only a few times. The chain is built from TRBV6-8 and TRBJ1-1, with 8 nucleotides matching TRBD1. The CDR3 totals 17 residues. CDR1 and CDR2 from the germline V gene are MNHGY and SAAAGT. V dropped 0 bases and J dropped 0; count of bases not matched to a gene: 6. CDR3: CASSYSGRGRMNTEAFF. CDR3 sequence (DNA): TGTGCCAGCAGTTACTCGGGCAGGGGGCGAATGAACACTGAAGCTTTCTTT.

The chain employs TRBV6-8 and TRBJ1-3, with D possibly TRBD1 on 6 matching bases. The germline gives CDR1 MNHGY, CDR2 SAAAGT. The V end was cut by 6 bases, the J end by 6 bases, with 12 bases between. This CDR3 contains 13 residues. Here the CDR3 reads CASSLQGANTIYF. CDR3 DNA: TGTGCCAGCAGCTTACAGGGAGCAAACACCATATATTTT.

The chain carries TRBV29-1 and TRBJ1-2, with D perhaps TRBD1 (5 bases). Trimming stripped 5 bases from V and 8 bases from J, with 18 bases between. Germline-derived CDR1 and CDR2 are SQVTM and ANQGSEA. CDR3 size: 13 residues. CDR3 region: CSVKNGRGEGYTF. The CDR3 nucleotides read TGCAGCGTTAAAAATGGGAGGGGAGAAGGCTACACCTTC.

The V call is TRBV19, the J call TRBJ1-1; a possible D gene is TRBD1 (5 bases). Germline loops: CDR1 LNHDA, CDR2 SQIVND (reference sequence). V was clipped by 9 bases and J by 11 bases, with 22 bases between them. The CDR3 consists of 13 residues. The chain's CDR3 is CASRQTRPGVAFF. CDR3 nucleotides: TGTGCCAGCCGACAGACCCGCCCGGGGGTGGCTTTCTTT.

V gene TRBV19 combines with J gene TRBJ2-5; TRBD1 might be the D (5 bases). The V and J ends lost 5 bases and 0 bases respectively, with 10 bases between them. The germline V gene encodes CDR1 LNHDA and CDR2 SQIVND (reference sequence). The CDR3 length is 14 residues. For the CDR3, the DNA is TGTGCCAGTAGTGGACAAACTAACCAAGAGACCCAGTACTTC. As protein: CASSGQTNQETQYF.

This clone was seen only a few times. The CDR3 nucleotides read TGTGCCAGTACTGACTTCAACGGTAATGAAAAACTGTTTTTT. Translating it yields CASTDFNGNEKLFF. The chain employs TRBV19 and TRBJ1-4; no clear D gene. With 7 bases removed from V and 4 bases from J, the gap between germline ends came to 13 bases. This CDR3 is 14 amino acids long. Germline CDR1 and CDR2: LNHDA and SQIVND (reference sequence).

The V and J genes are TRBV19 and TRBJ2-7, with D possibly TRBD1 on 6 matching bases. This CDR3 spans 15 amino acids. CDR1 is LNHDA, CDR2 SQIVND, per germline (reference sequence). Deletions cut 6 bases from V and 2 bases from J, with 17 bases between. The CDR3: CASSAPRGSTYEQYF. For the CDR3, the DNA is TGTGCCAGTAGCGCGCCCAGGGGTAGCACCTACGAGCAGTACTTC.

This clone was counted between two and nine times. This rearrangement joins TRBV6-8 to TRBJ2-1; 10 bases map to TRBD2. Germline-derived CDR1 and CDR2 are MNHGY and SAAAGT. V dropped 6 bases and J dropped 6; count of bases not matched to a gene: 11. This CDR3 spans 16 amino acids. The CDR3 DNA follows: TGTGCCAGCAGAACTCACTTAGCGGGGGGAATCAATGAGCAGTTCTTC. Protein sequence: CASRTHLAGGINEQFF.

This clone was seen more than once but under ten times. This rearrangement joins TRBV6-8 to TRBJ1-3; D is undetermined. CDR3 size: 16 residues. Looked up from germline, CDR1 is MNHGY and CDR2 is SAAAGT. The ends were cut back, 6 bases at V and 2 bases at J, with 17 bases in the middle. The CDR3 reads CASRPTTGGTGNTIYF. For the CDR3, the DNA is TGTGCCAGCAGACCCACGACGGGCGGCACTGGAAACACCATATATTTT.

This clone is judged large. J is TRBJ1-1 and V is TRBV30, with D unresolved. Germline CDR1 GTSNPN, CDR2 SVGIG (reference sequence). Trimming stripped 4 bases from V and 4 bases from J, with 13 bases between. The CDR3 is 13 residues long. The CDR3 nucleotides read TGTGCCTGGACCTTAGGACGGTTCACTGAAGCTTTCTTT. Translation gives CAWTLGRFTEAFF. Variable domain in full (rest from reference TRBV30 and TRBJ1-1): SQTIHQWPATLVQPVGSPLSLECTVEGTSNPNLYWYRQAAGRGLQLLFYSVGIGQISSEVPQNLSASRPQDRQFILSSKKLLLSDSGFYLCAWTLGRFTEAFFGQGTRLTVV.

This clone was counted a few times. This chain uses TRBV9 with TRBJ2-3; D is unclear. The length of the CDR3 is 12 residues. CDR1 and CDR2 from the germline V gene are SGDLS and YYNGEE. V dropped 0 bases and J dropped 5 bases, with 4 bases sitting between them. The CDR3 DNA reads as TGTGCCAGCAGCGTAGGAGGAGATACGCAGTATTTT. Amino acid sequence: CASSVGGDTQYF.

The gene calls are TRBV9 and TRBJ2-7, with TRBD1 matching 8 bases. Germline CDR1 and CDR2: SGDLS and YYNGEE. V shed 0 bases and J 2 bases; nucleotides not matched to a gene: 1. This CDR3 has 14 amino acids. CDR3 loop: CASSVGTGTYEQYF. CDR3 nucleotides: TGTGCCAGCAGCGTAGGGACAGGGACCTACGAGCAGTACTTC.

In this sample, this clone turned up a few times. The V call is TRBV28, the J call TRBJ2-7; TRBD1 matches 9 bases. Looked up from germline, CDR1 is MDHEN and CDR2 is SYDVKM. CDR3 length: 15 residues. J was trimmed by 4 bases and V by 5 bases; bases with no gene match: 9. The CDR3 region has the DNA TGTGCCAGCAGTATGGACAGGGGTGAACTATACGAGCAGTACTTC. This gives the protein CASSMDRGELYEQYF.

The chain has TRBV30 and TRBJ1-4; D is uncertain. The germline V and J ends were trimmed by 4 bases and 7 bases, with 10 bases remaining between them. This CDR3 contains 12 residues. The V gene's germline CDR1 is GTSNPN and CDR2 SVGIG (reference sequence). The CDR3 nucleotides read TGTGCCTGGAAACGAGGCAGTGAAAAACTGTTTTTT. The encoded protein is CAWKRGSEKLFF.

The rearrangement uses TRBV25-1 and TRBJ2-1; 7 nucleotides agree with TRBD1. This CDR3 spans 14 amino acids. From germline, CDR1 is MGHDK and CDR2 SYGVNS. The ends lost 5 bases at V and 6 bases at J; junction bases unmatched: 7. CDR3 region: CASSFRTGRNEQFF. The CDR3 DNA reads TGTGCCAGCAGTTTCAGGACAGGTCGCAATGAGCAGTTCTTC.

Many counts were recorded for this clone. The chain is built from TRBV7-6 and TRBJ1-5, with a tentative D call TRBD1 (5 bases). The CDR3 is 16 amino acids. V gave up 5 bases and J gave up 1 base, with 15 bases separating them. Germline loops: CDR1 SGHVS, CDR2 FNYEAQ. The CDR3 is CASSPQPAGSNQPQHF. The CDR3 DNA sequence: TGTGCCAGCAGCCCTCAACCAGCAGGGAGCAATCAGCCCCAGCATTTT.

The chain has TRBV6-8 and TRBJ1-2; D remains ambiguous. V was pared by 4 bases and J by 2 bases, with 11 bases between. This CDR3 is 14 amino acids long. Germline CDR1 reads MNHGY; CDR2 reads SAAAGT. CDR3 nucleotides: TGTGCCAGCAGTTTACGCAGGAACAACTATGGCTACACCTTC. Translated, it gives CASSLRRNNYGYTF.

This clone was found a few times. The V gene is TRBV9, the J gene TRBJ2-3; 7 nucleotides align to TRBD2. CDR1 and CDR2 (germline): SGDLS, YYNGEE. V lost 0 bases and J lost 4; bases outside the gene matches: 11. This CDR3 region has 17 residues. In DNA form, the CDR3 reads TGTGCCAGCAGCGTAGTTCTGGCGGGAGTTGCTCCAGATACGCAGTATTTT. Encoded protein: CASSVVLAGVAPDTQYF.

The chain has TRBV19 and TRBJ2-1; 10 nucleotides match TRBD2. J gave up 6 bases and V 1 base, and 6 bases lay outside the gene matches. The CDR3 extends over 16 amino acids. Germline V gene data show CDR1 as LNHDA and CDR2 as SQIVND (reference sequence). Here the CDR3 DNA reads TGTGCCAGTAGTATAGGCTGGCTAGCGGGAGCCAATGAGCAGTTCTTC. As protein: CASSIGWLAGANEQFF.

This clone was found a few times. CDR3 in DNA: TGTGCCAGCATATCTAGCGGGGGCCTTAAAGAGACCCAGTACTTC. It is translated as CASISSGGLKETQYF. This chain uses TRBV11-3 with TRBJ2-5; 10 positions agree with TRBD2. Germline assignment: CDR1 SGHNT and CDR2 YENEEA. CDR3 size: 15 residues. V lost 7 bases, J lost 3 bases, and 8 bases stayed unmatched.